The entry below gives a single TCR beta chain sequence along with its context. The antigen is not known. H&E slides confirmed each diagnosis, reviewed by two pathologists independently. The germline gives CDR1 MDHEN, CDR2 SYDVKM. With 6 bases removed from V and 1 base from J, the gap between germline ends came to 15 bases. The CDR3 is 15 amino acids. The source of the sample is a study of immune evolution from preneoplasia to lung adenocarcinoma. Assay used: immunoSEQ multiplex PCR; TCRdb lists only in-frame clones, some missing. This sample yields about 15,000 clones, of which more than 65% are seen a single time; approximately 3.1% belongs to the top ten. Notes on the study in general: Highest clonality occurred in KRAS-mutant, not EGFR-mutant or double wild-type, nodules. Normal lung had the highest top T cell clone frequencies.

Material for sequencing was FFPE minimally invasive lung adenocarcinoma tissue. The receptor was derived from a person aged 55-80 years with lung adenocarcinoma. The rearrangement joins TRBV28 to TRBJ1-1; no clear D gene. CDR3 nucleotides: TGTGCCAGCAGGTTTACGGGCAGGACGAACACTGAAGCTTTCTTT. It yields the protein CASRFTGRTNTEAFF.